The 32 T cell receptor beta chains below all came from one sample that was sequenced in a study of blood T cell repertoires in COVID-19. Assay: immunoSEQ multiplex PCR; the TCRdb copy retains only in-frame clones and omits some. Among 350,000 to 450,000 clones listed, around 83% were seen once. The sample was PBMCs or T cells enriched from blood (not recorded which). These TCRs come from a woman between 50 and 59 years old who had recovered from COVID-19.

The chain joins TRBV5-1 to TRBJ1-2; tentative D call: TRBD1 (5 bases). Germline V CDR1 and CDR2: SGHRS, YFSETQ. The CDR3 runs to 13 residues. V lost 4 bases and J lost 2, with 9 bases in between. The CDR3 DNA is TGCGCCAGCAGCGGGGACTCAAACTATGGCTACACCTTC. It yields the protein CASSGDSNYGYTF.

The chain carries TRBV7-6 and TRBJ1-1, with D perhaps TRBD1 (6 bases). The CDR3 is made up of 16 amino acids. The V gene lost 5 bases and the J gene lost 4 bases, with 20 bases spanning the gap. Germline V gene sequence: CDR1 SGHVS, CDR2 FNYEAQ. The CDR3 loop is CASSVSTPGVGTEAFF. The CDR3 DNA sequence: TGTGCCAGCAGCGTCTCAACACCAGGGGTTGGCACTGAAGCTTTCTTT. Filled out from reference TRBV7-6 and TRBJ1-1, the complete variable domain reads GAGVSQSPRYKVTKRGQDVALRCDPISGHVSLYWYRQALGQGPEFLTYFNYEAQQDKSGLPNDRFSAERPEGSISTLTIQRTEQRDSAMYRCASSVSTPGVGTEAFFGQGTRLTVV.

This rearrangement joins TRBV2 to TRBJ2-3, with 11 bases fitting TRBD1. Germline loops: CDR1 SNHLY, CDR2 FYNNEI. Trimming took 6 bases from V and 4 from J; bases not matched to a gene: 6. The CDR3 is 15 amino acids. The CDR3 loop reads CASSLGQGDSDTQYF. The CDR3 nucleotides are TGTGCCAGCAGCCTGGGACAGGGGGACTCAGATACGCAGTATTTT.

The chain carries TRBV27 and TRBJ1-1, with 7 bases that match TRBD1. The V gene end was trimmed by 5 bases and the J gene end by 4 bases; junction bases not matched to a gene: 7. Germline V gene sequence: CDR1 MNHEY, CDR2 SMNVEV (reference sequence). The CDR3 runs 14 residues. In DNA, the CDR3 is TGTGCCAGCAGTCTCCAGGGGGTGTTCACTGAAGCTTTCTTT. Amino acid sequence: CASSLQGVFTEAFF.

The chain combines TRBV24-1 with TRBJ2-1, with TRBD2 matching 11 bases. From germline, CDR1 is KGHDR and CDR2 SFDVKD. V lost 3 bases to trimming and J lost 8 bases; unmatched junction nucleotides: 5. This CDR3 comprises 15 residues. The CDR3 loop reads CATSDGLAGGHEQFF. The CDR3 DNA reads TGTGCCACCAGTGATGGGCTAGCGGGAGGTCATGAGCAGTTCTTC.

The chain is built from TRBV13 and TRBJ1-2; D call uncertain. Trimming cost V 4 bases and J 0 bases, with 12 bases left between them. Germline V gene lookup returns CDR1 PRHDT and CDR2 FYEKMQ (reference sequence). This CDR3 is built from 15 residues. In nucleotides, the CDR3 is TGTGCCAGCAGCTCTTATTACGGGGCTAACTATGGCTACACCTTC. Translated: CASSSYYGANYGYTF.

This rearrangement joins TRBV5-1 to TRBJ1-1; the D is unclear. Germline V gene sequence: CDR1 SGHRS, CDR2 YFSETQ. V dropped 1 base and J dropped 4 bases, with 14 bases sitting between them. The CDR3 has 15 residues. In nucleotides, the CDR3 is TGCGCCAGCAGCTTGAACGGGTGGGTGGGCACTGAAGCTTTCTTT. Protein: CASSLNGWVGTEAFF. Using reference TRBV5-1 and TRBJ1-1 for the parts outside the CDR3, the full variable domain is KAGVTQTPRYLIKTRGQQVTLSCSPISGHRSVSWYQQTPGQGLQFLFEYFSETQRNKGNFPGRFSGRQFSNSRSEMNVSTLELGDSALYLCASSLNGWVGTEAFFGQGTRLTVV.

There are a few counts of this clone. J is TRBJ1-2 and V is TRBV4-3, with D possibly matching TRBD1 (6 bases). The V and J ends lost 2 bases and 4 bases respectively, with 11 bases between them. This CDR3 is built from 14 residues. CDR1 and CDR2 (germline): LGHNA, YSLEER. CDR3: CASSQSTGSYGYTF. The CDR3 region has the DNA TGCGCCAGCAGCCAAAGTACAGGGTCCTATGGCTACACCTTC.

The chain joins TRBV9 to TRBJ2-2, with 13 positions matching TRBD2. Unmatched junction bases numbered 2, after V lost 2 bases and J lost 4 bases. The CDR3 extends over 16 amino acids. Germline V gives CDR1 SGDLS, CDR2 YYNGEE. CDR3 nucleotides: TGTGCCAGCAGCGTGGGACTAGCGGGGACCACCGGGGAGCTGTTTTTT. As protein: CASSVGLAGTTGELFF. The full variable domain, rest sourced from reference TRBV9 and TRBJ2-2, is DSGVTQTPKHLITATGQRVTLRCSPRSGDLSVYWYQQSLDQGLQFLIQYYNGEERAKGNILERFSAQQFPDLHSELNLSSLELGDSALYFCASSVGLAGTTGELFFGEGSRLTVL.

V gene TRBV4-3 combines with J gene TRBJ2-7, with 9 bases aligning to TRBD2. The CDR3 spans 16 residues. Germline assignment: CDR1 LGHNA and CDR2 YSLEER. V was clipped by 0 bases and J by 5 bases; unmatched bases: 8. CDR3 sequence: CASSQDPLAGFDEQYF. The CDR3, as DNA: TGCGCCAGCAGCCAAGATCCCCTAGCGGGATTTGACGAGCAGTACTTC.

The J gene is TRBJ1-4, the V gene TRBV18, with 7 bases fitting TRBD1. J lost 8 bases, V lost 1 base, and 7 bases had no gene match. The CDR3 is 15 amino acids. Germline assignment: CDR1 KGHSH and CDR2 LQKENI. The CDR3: CASSPQGDSKEKLFF. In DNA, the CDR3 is TGTGCCAGCTCACCACAAGGGGACAGTAAGGAAAAACTGTTTTTT. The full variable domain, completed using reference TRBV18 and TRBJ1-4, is NAGVMQNPRHLVRRRGQEARLRCSPMKGHSHVYWYRQLPEEGLKFMVYLQKENIIDESGMPKERFSAEFPKEGPSILRIQQVVRGDSAAYFCASSPQGDSKEKLFFGSGTQLSVL.

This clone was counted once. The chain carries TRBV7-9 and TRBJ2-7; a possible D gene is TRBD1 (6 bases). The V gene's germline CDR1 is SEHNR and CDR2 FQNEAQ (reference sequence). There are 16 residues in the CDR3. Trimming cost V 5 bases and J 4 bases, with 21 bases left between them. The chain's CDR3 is CASSNLDSERIYEQYF. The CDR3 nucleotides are TGTGCCAGCAGCAACCTGGACAGCGAGAGGATATACGAGCAGTACTTC. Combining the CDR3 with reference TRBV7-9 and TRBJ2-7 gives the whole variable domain DTGVSQNPRHKITKRGQNVTFRCDPISEHNRLYWYRQTLGQGPEFLTYFQNEAQLEKSRLLSDRFSAERPKGSFSTLEIQRTEQGDSAMYLCASSNLDSERIYEQYFGPGTRLTVT.

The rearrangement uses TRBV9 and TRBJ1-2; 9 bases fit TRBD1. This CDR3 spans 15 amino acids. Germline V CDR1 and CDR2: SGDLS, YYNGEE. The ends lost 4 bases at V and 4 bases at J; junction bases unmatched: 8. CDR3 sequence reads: CASSPEDRGGYGYTF. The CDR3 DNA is TGTGCCAGCAGCCCCGAAGACAGGGGGGGCTATGGCTACACCTTC.

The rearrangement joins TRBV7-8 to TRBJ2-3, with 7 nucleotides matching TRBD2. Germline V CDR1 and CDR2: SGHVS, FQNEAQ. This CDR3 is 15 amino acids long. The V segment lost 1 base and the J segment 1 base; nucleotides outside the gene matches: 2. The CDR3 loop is CASSLVSGGTDTQYF. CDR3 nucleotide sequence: TGTGCCAGCAGCTTAGTCAGCGGGGGCACAGATACGCAGTATTTT.

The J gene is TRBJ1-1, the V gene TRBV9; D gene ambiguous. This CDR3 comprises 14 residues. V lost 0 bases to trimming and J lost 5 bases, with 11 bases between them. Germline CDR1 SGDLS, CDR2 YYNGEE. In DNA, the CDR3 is TGTGCCAGCAGCGTAGACCCGGGTCAGACTGAAGCTTTCTTT. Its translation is CASSVDPGQTEAFF.

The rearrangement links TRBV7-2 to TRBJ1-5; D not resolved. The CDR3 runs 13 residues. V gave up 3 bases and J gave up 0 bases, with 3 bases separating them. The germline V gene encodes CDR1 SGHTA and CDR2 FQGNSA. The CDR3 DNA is TGTGCCAGCAGCTTTTATAGCAATCAGCCCCAGCATTTT. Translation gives CASSFYSNQPQHF.

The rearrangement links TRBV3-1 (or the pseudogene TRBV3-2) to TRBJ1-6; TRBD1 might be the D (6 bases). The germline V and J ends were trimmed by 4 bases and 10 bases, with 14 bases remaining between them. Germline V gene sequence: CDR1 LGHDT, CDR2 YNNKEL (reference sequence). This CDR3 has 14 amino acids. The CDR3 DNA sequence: TGTGCCAGCAGCCCCACAGGGATTGGCTCACCCCTCCACTTT. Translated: CASSPTGIGSPLHF.

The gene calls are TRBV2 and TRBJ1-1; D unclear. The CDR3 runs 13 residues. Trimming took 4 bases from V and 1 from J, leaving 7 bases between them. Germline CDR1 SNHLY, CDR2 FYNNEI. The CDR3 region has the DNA TGTGCCAGCAGTGCCGGGAGGAACACTGAAGCTTTCTTT. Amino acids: CASSAGRNTEAFF.

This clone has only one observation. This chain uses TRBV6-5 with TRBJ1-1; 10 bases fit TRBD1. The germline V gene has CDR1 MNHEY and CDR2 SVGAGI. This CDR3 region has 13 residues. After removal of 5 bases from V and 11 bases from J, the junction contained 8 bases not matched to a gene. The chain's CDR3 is CASSRPGTGDAFF. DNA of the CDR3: TGTGCCAGCAGTCGTCCCGGGACAGGGGACGCTTTCTTT.

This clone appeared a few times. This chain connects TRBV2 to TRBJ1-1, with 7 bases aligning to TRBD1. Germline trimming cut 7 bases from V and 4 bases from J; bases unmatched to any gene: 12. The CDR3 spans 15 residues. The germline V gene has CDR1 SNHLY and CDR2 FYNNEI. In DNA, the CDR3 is TGTGCCAGCAACAAGAGACAGGGAAGAAGCACTGAAGCTTTCTTT. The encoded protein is CASNKRQGRSTEAFF.

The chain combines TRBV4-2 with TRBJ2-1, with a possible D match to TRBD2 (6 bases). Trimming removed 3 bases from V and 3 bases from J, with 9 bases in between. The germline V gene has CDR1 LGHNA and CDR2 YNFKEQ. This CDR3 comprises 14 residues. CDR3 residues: CASSHPGLYNEQFF. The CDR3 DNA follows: TGTGCCAGCAGCCATCCGGGACTCTACAATGAGCAGTTCTTC.

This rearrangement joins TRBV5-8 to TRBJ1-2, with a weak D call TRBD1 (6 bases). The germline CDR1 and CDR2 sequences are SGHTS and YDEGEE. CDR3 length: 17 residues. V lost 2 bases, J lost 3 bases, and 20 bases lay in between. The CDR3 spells CASSLSTGRTTDYGYTF. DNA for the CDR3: TGTGCCAGCAGCTTATCGACAGGTCGAACGACGGACTATGGCTACACCTTC. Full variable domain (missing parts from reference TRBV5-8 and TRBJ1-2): EAGVTQSPTHLIKTRGQQATLRCSPISGHTSVYWYQQALGLGLQFLLWYDEGEERNRGNFPPRFSGRQFPNYSSELNVNALELEDSALYLCASSLSTGRTTDYGYTFGSGTRLTVV.

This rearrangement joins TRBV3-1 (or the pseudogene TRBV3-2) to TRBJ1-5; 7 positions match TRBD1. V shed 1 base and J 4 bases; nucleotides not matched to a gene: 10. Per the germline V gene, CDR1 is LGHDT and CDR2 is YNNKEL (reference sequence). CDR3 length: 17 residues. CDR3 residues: CASSQARPGQRNQPQHF. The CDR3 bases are TGTGCCAGCAGCCAAGCCCGACCGGGACAGAGAAATCAGCCCCAGCATTTT.

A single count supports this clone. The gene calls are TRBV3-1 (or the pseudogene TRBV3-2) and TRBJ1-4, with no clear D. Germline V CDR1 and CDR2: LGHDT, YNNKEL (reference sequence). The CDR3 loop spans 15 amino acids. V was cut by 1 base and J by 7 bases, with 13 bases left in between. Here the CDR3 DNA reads TGTGCCAGCAGCCAAGTTCCAGGAGGAGGTGAAAAACTGTTTTTT. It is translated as CASSQVPGGGEKLFF.

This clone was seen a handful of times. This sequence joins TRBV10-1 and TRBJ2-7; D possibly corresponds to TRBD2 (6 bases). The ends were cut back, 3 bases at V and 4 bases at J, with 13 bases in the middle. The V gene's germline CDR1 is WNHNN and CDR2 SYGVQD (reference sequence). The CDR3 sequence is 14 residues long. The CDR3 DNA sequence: TGCGCCAGCAGTGACCCCGGACTAACTTACGAGCAGTACTTC. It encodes CASSDPGLTYEQYF.

CDR3 coding DNA: TGTGCCAGCAGTTACTCTGGCGGAACCTACGAGCAGTACTTC. Its protein product is CASSYSGGTYEQYF. The V and J genes are TRBV6-5 and TRBJ2-7; D gene ambiguous. The germline gives CDR1 MNHEY, CDR2 SVGAGI. Between the trimmed V and J ends, which lost 0 bases and 2 bases, there was a span of 8 bases. The CDR3 has 14 amino acids.

Here the CDR3 reads CASGQGVKGGNQPQHF. CDR3 in DNA: TGTGCCTCGGGACAGGGGGTGAAGGGAGGCAATCAGCCCCAGCATTTT. The rearrangement joins TRBV15 to TRBJ1-5, with 11 bases identical to TRBD1. V dropped 11 bases and J dropped 2; count of bases not matched to a gene: 11. The CDR3 runs to 16 residues. Germline CDR1 reads LNHNV; CDR2 reads YYDKDF (reference sequence).

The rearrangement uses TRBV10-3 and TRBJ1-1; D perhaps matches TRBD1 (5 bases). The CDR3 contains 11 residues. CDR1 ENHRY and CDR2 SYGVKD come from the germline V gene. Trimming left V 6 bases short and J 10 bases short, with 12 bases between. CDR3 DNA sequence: TGTGCCATCAGACAAGACAGACTAGCTTTCTTT. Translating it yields CAIRQDRLAFF.

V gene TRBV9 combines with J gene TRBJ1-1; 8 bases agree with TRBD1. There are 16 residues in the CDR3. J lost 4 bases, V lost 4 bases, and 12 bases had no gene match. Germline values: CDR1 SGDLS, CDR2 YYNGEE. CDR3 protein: CASSPRQGLGSTEAFF. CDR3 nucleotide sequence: TGTGCCAGCAGCCCCAGACAGGGGTTGGGGTCCACTGAAGCTTTCTTT.

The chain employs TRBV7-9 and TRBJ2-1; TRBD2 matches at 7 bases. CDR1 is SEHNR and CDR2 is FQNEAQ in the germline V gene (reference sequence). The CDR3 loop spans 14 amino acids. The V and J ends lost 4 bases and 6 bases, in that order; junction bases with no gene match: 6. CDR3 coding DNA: TGTGCCAGCAGCTCATTGGGGGGGGGCAATGAGCAGTTCTTC. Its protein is CASSSLGGGNEQFF.

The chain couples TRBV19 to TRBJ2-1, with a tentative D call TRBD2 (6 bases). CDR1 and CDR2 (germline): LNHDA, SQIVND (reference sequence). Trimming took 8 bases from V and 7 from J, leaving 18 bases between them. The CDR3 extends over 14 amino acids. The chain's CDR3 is CASGPGESWNEQFF. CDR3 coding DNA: TGTGCCAGTGGACCGGGAGAGAGTTGGAATGAGCAGTTCTTC.

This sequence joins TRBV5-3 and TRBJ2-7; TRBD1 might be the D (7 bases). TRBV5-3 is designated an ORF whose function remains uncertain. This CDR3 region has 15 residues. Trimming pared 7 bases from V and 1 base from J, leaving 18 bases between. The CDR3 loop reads CARHGGGANSYEQYF. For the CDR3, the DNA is TGTGCCAGACACGGAGGGGGCGCCAATTCCTACGAGCAGTACTTC.